Listed below are T cell receptor beta chains from one sample, sequenced in a study of vaccination and CD4 T cells after COVID-19. The antigens these receptors bind are not known. TCRdb re-analysed the PCR reads in MiXCR, keeping a single row per CDR3 protein. The repertoire consists of around 17,000 distinct CDR3 sequences, with 48% occurring once and the leading ten covering approximately 5%. The sample was CD4+ T cells from blood, cultured in vitro, taken before SARS-CoV-2 vaccination. These receptor sequences come from a human donor who had recovered from COVID-19. CDR3s include the opening cysteine and the closing phenylalanine or tryptophan. The D gene is left open where the match is weak. Not all rows give a size; the values are once, few, many and, for expanded clones, a class.

>.|TRBJ1-5|TRBV2|.
TGTGCCAGCAGTGAAGGGGGGCGTCGGAGCAATCAGCCCCAGCATTTT
CASSEGGRRSNQPQHF
>.|TRBJ1-5|TRBV4-1|.
TGCGCCAGCAGCCCCTCCGGGGGGCCCCAGCATTTT
CASSPSGGPQHF
>TRBD1|TRBJ2-5|TRBV11-2|few
TGTGCCAGCAGCCGGGACAGGGAGGAGACCCAGTACTTC
CASSRDREETQYF
>.|TRBJ2-7|TRBV6-1|medium-sized
TGTGCCAGCAGTGACTATTACGGGCAGGGTGGCGAGCAGTACTTC
CASSDYYGQGGEQYF
>TRBD1|TRBJ1-2|TRBV7-2|few
TGTGCCAGCAGCTCCCAGACAGGGGGCAACTATGGCTACACCTTC
CASSSQTGGNYGYTF
>TRBD1|TRBJ1-5|TRBV7-8|.
TGTGCCAGCAGCGCCGGGACAGGGCGTAATCAGCCCCAGCATTTT
CASSAGTGRNQPQHF
>.|TRBJ2-7|TRBV2|.
TGTGCCAGCAGAGTCAACGGGGATTCCTACGAGCAGTACTTC
CASRVNGDSYEQYF
>.|TRBJ1-5|TRBV18|few
TGTGCCAGCTCACCAGAAGGTGATCAGCCCCAGCATTTT
CASSPEGDQPQHF
>TRBD1|TRBJ1-2|TRBV19|once
TGTGCCAGTAACCCGGACAGGTCTACTAACTATGGCTACACCTTC
CASNPDRSTNYGYTF
>.|TRBJ1-1|TRBV19|few
TGTGCCAGTAGTCCCGATTGGACTGAAGCTTTCTTT
CASSPDWTEAFF
>TRBD2|TRBJ2-5|TRBV20-1|few
TGCAGTGCTTCTAGCGGGGGGCCCCAAGAGACCCAGTACTTC
CSASSGGPQETQYF
>.|TRBJ2-5|TRBV15|few
TGTGCCACCAGCAGAGATTTAGGCGCGCGGAAGACCCAGTACTTC
CATSRDLGARKTQYF
>.|TRBJ1-2|TRBV10-2|medium-sized
TGCGCCAGCAGTGAGTCACCACGGGAATACGGCTACACCTTC
CASSESPREYGYTF
>.|TRBJ2-2|TRBV20-1|.
TGCAGTGCTAGCCGGGCCAGACCCACCGGGGAGCTGTTTTTT
CSASRARPTGELFF
>.|TRBJ2-7|TRBV6-2/TRBV6-3|.
TGTGCCAGCAGTTTCCCGGCGCAGCCGCGAAACGAGCAGTACTTC
CASSFPAQPRNEQYF
>TRBD1|TRBJ2-3|TRBV10-3|.
TGTGCCATCAGCCGGACAGGGGGTGACACAGATACGCAGTATTTT
CAISRTGGDTDTQYF
>TRBD2|TRBJ2-3|TRBV7-9|.
TGTGCCAGCAGCTTAGGGGCGACTAGCGGGACAGATACGCAGTATTTT
CASSLGATSGTDTQYF
>TRBD1|TRBJ2-6|TRBV7-9|.
TGTGCCAGCAGCCCGACCGGGACAGGGCGAGGAGGGGCCAACGTCCTGACTTTC
CASSPTGTGRGGANVLTF
>TRBD2|TRBJ2-7|TRBV28|.
TGTGCCAGCAGTAGATCTTCCGGGACTAGCGGCCTCTACGAGCAGTACTTC
CASSRSSGTSGLYEQYF
>.|TRBJ2-7|TRBV27|few
TGTGCCAGCAGTTTCTCGTGGGGCGACGAGCAGTACTTC
CASSFSWGDEQYF
>.|TRBJ2-7|TRBV2|.
TGTGCCAGCAGACTCTCACAGGGAACCTACGAGCAGTACTTC
CASRLSQGTYEQYF
>TRBD2|TRBJ2-5|TRBV14|.
TGTGCCAGCAGCCACGGGGGGGGAATCCAAGAGACCCAGTACTTC
CASSHGGGIQETQYF
>.|TRBJ1-1|TRBV10-3|.
TGTGCCATCAGTGAGTCATGGAGGGACACTGAAGCTTTCTTT
CAISESWRDTEAFF
>.|TRBJ1-5|TRBV7-9|few
TGTGCCAGCAGCTTAGAGGGCACCGGCAATCAGCCCCAGCATTTT
CASSLEGTGNQPQHF
>.|TRBJ2-7|TRBV11-2|.
TGTGCCAGCAGCTTAGAGGCGGGTCGGCAGTACTTC
CASSLEAGRQYF
>.|TRBJ1-2|TRBV7-2|.
TGTGCCAGCAGCCCCCGGGACTATGGCTACACCTTC
CASSPRDYGYTF
>.|TRBJ2-3|TRBV7-2|.
TGTGCCAGCAGCTTAGCGTCCGAACAAACAGCCCAGTATTTT
CASSLASEQTAQYF
>TRBD2|TRBJ2-1|TRBV20-1|.
TGCAGTGCGTACTGGACTAGCGGGACCAATGAGCAGTTCTTC
CSAYWTSGTNEQFF
>TRBD1|TRBJ1-1|TRBV5-1|once
TGCGCCAGCAGCTTGACCGACAGGGGTCCGACTGAAGCTTTCTTT
CASSLTDRGPTEAFF
>.|TRBJ1-2|TRBV28|few
TGTGCCAGCAGTACGCACGACAGCCACGGTAACTATGGCTACACCTTC
CASSTHDSHGNYGYTF
>.|TRBJ1-5|TRBV20-1|.
TGCAGTGCTAGTGAGGGGGGAATTGGCAATCAGCCCCAGCATTTT
CSASEGGIGNQPQHF
>.|TRBJ1-2|TRBV30|.
TGTGCCTCCAAGCGGCAGGAAACTAACTATGGCTACACCTTC
CASKRQETNYGYTF
>TRBD1|TRBJ1-2|TRBV6-5|few
TGTGCCAGCAGTTACAGGGGACAGGGGGCGATAGGTATCGGCTACACCTTC
CASSYRGQGAIGIGYTF
>.|TRBJ1-2|TRBV6-1|few
TGTGCCAGTAACGACGCCGGGTCTGGCTACACCTTC
CASNDAGSGYTF
>.|TRBJ2-7|TRBV7-2|few
TGTGCCAGCAGCCCCCCAGGGGCCCACAGCTCCTACGAGCAGTACTTC
CASSPPGAHSSYEQYF
>.|TRBJ1-1|TRBV7-9|.
TGTGCCAGCAGCCCGGTGGAGAACACTGAAGCTTTCTTT
CASSPVENTEAFF
>.|TRBJ1-2|TRBV11-3|.
TGTGCCAGCAGCTTATCCGAAATTGGGGGCTACACCTTC
CASSLSEIGGYTF
>.|TRBJ1-1|TRBV19|few
TGTGCCAGTAGCCAATCAGGGTACACTGAAGCTTTCTTT
CASSQSGYTEAFF
>TRBD1|TRBJ1-6|TRBV12-5|once
TGTGCTAGTGGTTTGGTTAGGACAGGGGATAATTCACCCCTCCACTTT
CASGLVRTGDNSPLHF
>.|TRBJ1-6|TRBV19|.
TGTGCCAGTAGTCCCGAAGAAGCTTCCTATAATTCACCCCTCCACTTT
CASSPEEASYNSPLHF
>.|TRBJ1-1|TRBV30|.
TGTGCTTCCGCCGTGAACACTGAAGCTTTCTTT
CASAVNTEAFF
>.|TRBJ1-6|TRBV2|.
TGTGCCAGCAGGACAGGTTTGCTCTCACCCCTCCACTTT
CASRTGLLSPLHF
>.|TRBJ2-2|TRBV7-2|.
TGTGCCAGCAGCTTCTATAGACACACCGGGGAGCTGTTTTTT
CASSFYRHTGELFF
>TRBD1|TRBJ1-1|TRBV7-9|few
TGTGCCAGCAGCCCCTGGGACAGGGGTGACACTGAAGCTTTCTTT
CASSPWDRGDTEAFF
>TRBD1|TRBJ1-3|TRBV20-1|.
TGCAGTGCTAGAGATCCGGACAGGGCTGGAAACACCATATATTTT
CSARDPDRAGNTIYF
>.|TRBJ1-1|TRBV20-1|.
TGCAGTGCTAGAGACCTAAGGGGAGGAAACACTGAAGCTTTCTTT
CSARDLRGGNTEAFF
>TRBD2|TRBJ2-2|TRBV27|.
TGTGCCAGCAGTTCTACCGGGACTAGTGGGTCCGGGGAGCTGTTTTTT
CASSSTGTSGSGELFF
>.|TRBJ1-1|TRBV5-6|.
TGTGCCAGCAGCTCCCGCCGTAGGGTCGTAGACACTGAAGCTTTCTTT
CASSSRRRVVDTEAFF
>.|TRBJ1-2|TRBV20-1|.
TGCAGTGCTAGAGATAGCCCGGCTGCTCACTATGGCTACACCTTC
CSARDSPAAHYGYTF
>TRBD1|TRBJ1-6|TRBV7-9|.
TGTGCCAGCAGCTTTCAACAGGGGGCCAATTCACCCCTCCACTTT
CASSFQQGANSPLHF
>TRBD2|TRBJ2-3|TRBV10-1|.
TGCGCCAGCAGTGAGTCGGAACTAGCGGGAGCAGATACGCAGTATTTT
CASSESELAGADTQYF
>.|TRBJ1-6|TRBV20-1|.
TGCAGTGCTAGAGATTCCGGTTATTCACCCCTCCACTTT
CSARDSGYSPLHF
>.|TRBJ1-3|TRBV20-1|.
TGCAGTACAACTGGCCAGTCTGGAAACACCATATATTTT
CSTTGQSGNTIYF
>TRBD1|TRBJ1-2|TRBV20-1|few
TGCAGTGCGGCACGGACAGGGGCGGATGGCTACACCTTC
CSAARTGADGYTF
>.|TRBJ1-1|TRBV27|.
TGTGCCAGCAGTTTTATGACAGGAAACACTGAAGCTTTCTTT
CASSFMTGNTEAFF